These T cell receptor beta chains were read from a single sample in a study of early T cells in non-severe SARS-CoV-2 infection. TCRdb recomputed calls from the 5' RACE reads with MiXCR, one row per CDR3 protein. The sample lists 80,000 to 100,000 distinct CDR3 sequences, approximately 11% occurring once. The sequencing used whole blood, collected at baseline. These receptors all come from an adult who was a healthcare worker with PCR-confirmed SARS-CoV-2 infection or an uninfected control (not recorded which). Both conserved end residues are trimmed from each CDR3. Each record gives: J gene, clone size, V gene, CDR3 protein. Expanded clones get a size class; other rows say once, few or many, or leave the size out.

J: TRBJ1-1; size: many; V: TRBV6-1; CDR3: ASSAQGKGLRARETEAF
J: TRBJ2-7; size: many; V: TRBV7-8; CDR3: ASSLGGGRSYEQY
J: TRBJ2-7; size: many; V: TRBV10-1; CDR3: ASSESSRSWGEQY
J: TRBJ1-2; size: -; V: TRBV5-1; CDR3: ASTLGQGSADGYT
J: TRBJ1-6; size: -; V: TRBV5-1; CDR3: ASSLARDNSPLH
J: TRBJ2-1; size: many; V: TRBV5-1; CDR3: ASRIGTSGSYNEQF
J: TRBJ1-4; size: many; V: TRBV20-1; CDR3: SATSRANEKLF
J: TRBJ2-7; size: few; V: TRBV12-3/TRBV12-4; CDR3: ASSLGSGRASEQY
J: TRBJ1-1; size: -; V: TRBV5-1; CDR3: ASSLQGALTEAF
J: TRBJ1-2; size: few; V: TRBV12-5; CDR3: ASGLVAGQTNYGYT
J: TRBJ1-5; size: few; V: TRBV20-1; CDR3: SAPGGGGDLQPQH
J: TRBJ2-1; size: -; V: TRBV2; CDR3: ASKPGQYNEQF
J: TRBJ2-1; size: many; V: TRBV20-1; CDR3: SAGSGRGTYNEQF
J: TRBJ1-5; size: many; V: TRBV6-6; CDR3: ASSPTGGVSSFDQPQH
J: TRBJ1-1; size: few; V: TRBV27; CDR3: ASSLLAVRNTEAF
J: TRBJ1-2; size: few; V: TRBV14; CDR3: ASSQGRRLDGYT
J: TRBJ1-1; size: -; V: TRBV6-5; CDR3: ASSPTGSRGDTEAF